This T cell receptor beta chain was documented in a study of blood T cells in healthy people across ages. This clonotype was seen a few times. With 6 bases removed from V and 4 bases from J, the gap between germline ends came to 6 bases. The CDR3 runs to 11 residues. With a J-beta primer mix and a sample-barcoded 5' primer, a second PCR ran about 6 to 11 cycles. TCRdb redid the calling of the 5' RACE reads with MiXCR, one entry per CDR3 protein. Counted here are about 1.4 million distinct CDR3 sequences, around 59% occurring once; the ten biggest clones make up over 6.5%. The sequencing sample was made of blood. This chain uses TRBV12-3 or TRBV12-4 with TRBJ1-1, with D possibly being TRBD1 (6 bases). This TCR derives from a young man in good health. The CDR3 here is CASRDSTEAFF. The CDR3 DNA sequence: TGTGCCAGCAGGGACAGCACTGAAGCTTTCTTT.